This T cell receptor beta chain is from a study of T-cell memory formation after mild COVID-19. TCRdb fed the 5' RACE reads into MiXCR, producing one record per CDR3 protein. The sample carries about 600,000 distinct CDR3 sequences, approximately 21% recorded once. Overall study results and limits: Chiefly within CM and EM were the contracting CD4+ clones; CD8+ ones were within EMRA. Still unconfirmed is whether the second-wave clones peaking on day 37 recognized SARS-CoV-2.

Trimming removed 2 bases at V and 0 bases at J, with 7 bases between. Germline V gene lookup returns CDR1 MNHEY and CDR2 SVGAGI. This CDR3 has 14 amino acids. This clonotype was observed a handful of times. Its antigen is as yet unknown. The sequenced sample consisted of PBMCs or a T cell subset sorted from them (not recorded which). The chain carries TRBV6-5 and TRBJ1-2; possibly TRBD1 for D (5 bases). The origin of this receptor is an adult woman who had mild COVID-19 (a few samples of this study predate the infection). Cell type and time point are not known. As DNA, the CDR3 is TGTGCCAGCAGTTACGGGACTTCTAACTATGGCTACACCTTC. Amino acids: CASSYGTSNYGYTF.